This T cell receptor beta chain was sequenced during a study of T cell changes during pregnancy in multiple sclerosis. The protocol was immunoSEQ multiplex PCR, while the TCRdb copy is restricted to in-frame clones and leaves out a portion. This repertoire shows roughly 80,000 clones, around 92% found once; its top ten account for more than 1.4%. This CDR3 is 15 amino acids long. Losses at the gene ends were 7 bases for V and 6 bases for J; bases not matched to a gene: 9. Per the germline V gene, CDR1 is MNHEY and CDR2 is SMNVEV (reference sequence). The receptor's source is a female donor with multiple sclerosis, enrolled in a pregnancy study. This chain joins TRBV27 and TRBJ2-1; 10 bases align to TRBD2. The sample consisted of peripheral blood, taken before pregnancy. The DNA of the CDR3 is TGTGCCAGCACCCTCCTAGCGGGGGCCCCCAATGAGCAGTTCTTC. This gives the protein CASTLLAGAPNEQFF.